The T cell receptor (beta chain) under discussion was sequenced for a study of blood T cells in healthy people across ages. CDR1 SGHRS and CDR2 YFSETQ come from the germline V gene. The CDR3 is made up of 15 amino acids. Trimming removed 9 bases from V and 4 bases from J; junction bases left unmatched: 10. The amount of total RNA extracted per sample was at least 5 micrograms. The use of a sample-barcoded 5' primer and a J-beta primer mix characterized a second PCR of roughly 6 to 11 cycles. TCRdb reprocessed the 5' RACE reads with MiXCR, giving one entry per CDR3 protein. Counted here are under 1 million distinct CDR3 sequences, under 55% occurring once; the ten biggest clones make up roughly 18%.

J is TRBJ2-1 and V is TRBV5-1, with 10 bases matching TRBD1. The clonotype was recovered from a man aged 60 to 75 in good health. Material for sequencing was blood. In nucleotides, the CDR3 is TGCGCCACCCAGCCAGGGACAGGGGCGTACAATGAGCAGTTCTTC. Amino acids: CATQPGTGAYNEQFF.